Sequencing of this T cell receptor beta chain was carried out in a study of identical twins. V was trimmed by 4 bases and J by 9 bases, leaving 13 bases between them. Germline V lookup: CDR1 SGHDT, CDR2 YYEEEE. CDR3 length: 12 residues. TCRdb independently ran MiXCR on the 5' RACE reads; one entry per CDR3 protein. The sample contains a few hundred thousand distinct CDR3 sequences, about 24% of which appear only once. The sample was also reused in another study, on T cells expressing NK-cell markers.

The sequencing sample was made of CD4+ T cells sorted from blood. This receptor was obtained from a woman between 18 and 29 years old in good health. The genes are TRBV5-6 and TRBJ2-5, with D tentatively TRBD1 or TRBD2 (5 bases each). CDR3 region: CASSRNEGPQYF. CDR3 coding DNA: TGTGCCAGCAGCAGAAACGAGGGGCCCCAGTACTTC.